The entry that follows covers one TCR beta chain sequence. Then a second PCR, running roughly 7 to 11 cycles, was carried out with a sample-barcoded 5' primer and a J-beta primer mix. Using its own MiXCR run on the 5' RACE reads, TCRdb lists one record per CDR3 protein. Among 700,000 or so distinct CDR3 sequences, around two fifths were seen once, and the ten largest hold 30%. This entry comes from a study of blood T cells in healthy people across ages. V was trimmed by 5 bases and J by 3 bases, leaving 23 bases between them. From germline, CDR1 is DFQATT and CDR2 SNEGSKA (reference sequence). There are 16 residues in the CDR3.

The chain has TRBV20-1 and TRBJ2-7; D may be TRBD1 or TRBD2 (5 bases each). The sequencing sample was made of blood. This TCR derives from an older man in good health. This CDR3 is CSAPNPGPGAHYEQYF. CDR3 sequence (DNA): TGCAGTGCTCCGAACCCGGGACCCGGGGCCCACTACGAGCAGTACTTC.